This T cell receptor beta chain comes out of a study of identical twins. General study results and limits: Twin pairs' shared out-of-frame alpha sequences were enriched in low generation probability.

In every case, the donor was a healthy Caucasian. The CDR3 covers 15 residues. V shed 0 bases, J shed 5 bases, and the junction held 6 bases outside the gene matches. Germline V gives CDR1 DFQATT, CDR2 SNEGSKA (reference sequence). Concerning this clonotype: The antigen is undetermined.

A template switching step contributed a universal primer site, while unique molecular identifiers were present in the cDNA. A single record per CDR3 protein comes from TCRdb applying MiXCR to the 5' RACE reads. The data show 1,800,000 or so distinct CDR3 sequences, under 35% seen once. The sequence was collected from a newborn girl in good health. Sequencing input: cord blood. The V call is TRBV20-1, the J call TRBJ2-3, with 9 bases that match TRBD2. The CDR3 reads CSARDRGLALDTQYF. CDR3 DNA sequence: TGCAGTGCTAGAGATCGGGGACTAGCCTTAGATACGCAGTATTTT.